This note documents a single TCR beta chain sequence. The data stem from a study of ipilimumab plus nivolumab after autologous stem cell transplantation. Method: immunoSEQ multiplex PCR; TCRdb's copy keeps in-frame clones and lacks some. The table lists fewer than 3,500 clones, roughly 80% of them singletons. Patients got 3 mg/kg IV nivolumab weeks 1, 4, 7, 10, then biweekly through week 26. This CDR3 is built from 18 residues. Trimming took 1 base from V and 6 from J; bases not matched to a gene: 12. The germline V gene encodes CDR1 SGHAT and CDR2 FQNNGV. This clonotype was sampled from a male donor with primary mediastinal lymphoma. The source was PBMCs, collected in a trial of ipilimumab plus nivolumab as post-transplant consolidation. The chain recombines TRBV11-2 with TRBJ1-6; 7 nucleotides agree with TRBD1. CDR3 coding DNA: TGTGCCAGCAGCTTAGGGGAGCAGGGGGTTGGTGTTAATTCACCCCTCCACTTT. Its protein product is CASSLGEQGVGVNSPLHF.